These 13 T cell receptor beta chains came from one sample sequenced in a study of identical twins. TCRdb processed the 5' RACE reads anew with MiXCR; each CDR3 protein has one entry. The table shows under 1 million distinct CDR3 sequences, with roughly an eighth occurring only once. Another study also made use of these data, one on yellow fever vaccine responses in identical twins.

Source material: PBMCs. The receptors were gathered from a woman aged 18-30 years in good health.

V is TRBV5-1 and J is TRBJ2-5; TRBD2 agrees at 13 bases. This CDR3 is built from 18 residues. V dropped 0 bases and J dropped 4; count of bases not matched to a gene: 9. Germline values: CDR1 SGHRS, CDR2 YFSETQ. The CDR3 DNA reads TGCGCCAGCAGCTTGGGAGGACTAGCGGGAGCCGGGAGAGAGACCCAGTACTTC. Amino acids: CASSLGGLAGAGRETQYF.

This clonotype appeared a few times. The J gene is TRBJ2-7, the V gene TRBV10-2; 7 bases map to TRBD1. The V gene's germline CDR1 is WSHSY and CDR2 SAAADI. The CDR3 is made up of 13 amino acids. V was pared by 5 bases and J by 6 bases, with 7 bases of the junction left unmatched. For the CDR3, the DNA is TGCGCCAGCAGTAGGGAACAGGGGATCGAGCAGTACGTC. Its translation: CASSREQGIEQYV.

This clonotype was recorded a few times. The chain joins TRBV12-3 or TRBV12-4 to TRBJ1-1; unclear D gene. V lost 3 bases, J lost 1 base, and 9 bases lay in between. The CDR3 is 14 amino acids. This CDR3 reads CASSFGQRNTEAFF. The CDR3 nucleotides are TGTGCCAGCAGTTTTGGGCAGAGGAACACTGAAGCTTTCTTT.

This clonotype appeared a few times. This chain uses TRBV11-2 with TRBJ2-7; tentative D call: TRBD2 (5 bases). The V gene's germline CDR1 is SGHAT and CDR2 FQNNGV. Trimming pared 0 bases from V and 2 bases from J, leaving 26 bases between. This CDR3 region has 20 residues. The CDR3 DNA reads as TGTGCCAGCAGCTTAGATGCGGGCAGAAGCCCCAAGAGCTTAACCTACGAGCAGTACGTC. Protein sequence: CASSLDAGRSPKSLTYEQYV.

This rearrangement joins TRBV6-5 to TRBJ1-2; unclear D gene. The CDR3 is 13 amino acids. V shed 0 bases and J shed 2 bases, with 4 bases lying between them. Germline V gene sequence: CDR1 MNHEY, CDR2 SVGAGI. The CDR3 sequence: CASSYSENYGYTF. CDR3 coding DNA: TGTGCCAGCAGTTACTCAGAGAACTATGGCTACACCTTC.

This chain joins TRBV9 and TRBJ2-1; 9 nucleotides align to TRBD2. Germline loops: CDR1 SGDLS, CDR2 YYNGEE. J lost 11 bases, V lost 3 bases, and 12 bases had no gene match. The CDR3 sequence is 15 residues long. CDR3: CASSEIAGGPGKQFF. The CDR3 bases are TGTGCCAGCAGCGAGATCGCGGGAGGGCCGGGGAAGCAGTTCTTC.

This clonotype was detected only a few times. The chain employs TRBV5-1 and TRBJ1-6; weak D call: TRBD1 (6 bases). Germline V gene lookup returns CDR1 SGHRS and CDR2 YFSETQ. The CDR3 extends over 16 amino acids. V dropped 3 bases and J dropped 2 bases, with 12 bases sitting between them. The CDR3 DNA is TGCGCCAGCAGCTCGAGGGGGGGAGCCTATAATTCACCCCTCCACTTT. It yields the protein CASSSRGGAYNSPLHF. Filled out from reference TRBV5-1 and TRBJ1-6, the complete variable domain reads KAGVTQTPRYLIKTRGQQVTLSCSPISGHRSVSWYQQTPGQGLQFLFEYFSETQRNKGNFPGRFSGRQFSNSRSEMNVSTLELGDSALYLCASSSRGGAYNSPLHFGNGTRLTVT.

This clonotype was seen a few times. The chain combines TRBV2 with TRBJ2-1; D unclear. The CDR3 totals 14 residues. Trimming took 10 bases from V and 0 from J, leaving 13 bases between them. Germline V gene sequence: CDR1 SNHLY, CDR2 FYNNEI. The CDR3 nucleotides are TGTGCCACCCGAGGAACGAGCTCCTACAATGAGCAGTTCTTC. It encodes CATRGTSSYNEQFF.

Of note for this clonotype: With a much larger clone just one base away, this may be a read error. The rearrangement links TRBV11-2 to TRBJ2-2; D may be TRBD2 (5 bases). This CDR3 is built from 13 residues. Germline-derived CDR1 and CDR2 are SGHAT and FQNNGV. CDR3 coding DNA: TGTGCCAGCAGCCAGCATTTTCGCGGGCAGCTGTTTTTT. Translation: CASSQHFRGQLFF.

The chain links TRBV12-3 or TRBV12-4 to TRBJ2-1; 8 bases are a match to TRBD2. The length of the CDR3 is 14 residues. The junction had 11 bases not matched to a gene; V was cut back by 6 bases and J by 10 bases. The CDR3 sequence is CASSPPGTRGEQFF. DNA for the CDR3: TGTGCCAGCAGCCCCCCCGGGACTAGGGGCGAGCAGTTCTTC.

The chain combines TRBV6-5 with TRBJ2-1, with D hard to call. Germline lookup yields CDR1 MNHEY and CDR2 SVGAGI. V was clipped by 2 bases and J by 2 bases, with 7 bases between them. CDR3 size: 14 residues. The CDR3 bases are TGTGCCAGCAGTTACAGTGATACCTACAATGAGCAGTTCTTC. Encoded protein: CASSYSDTYNEQFF.

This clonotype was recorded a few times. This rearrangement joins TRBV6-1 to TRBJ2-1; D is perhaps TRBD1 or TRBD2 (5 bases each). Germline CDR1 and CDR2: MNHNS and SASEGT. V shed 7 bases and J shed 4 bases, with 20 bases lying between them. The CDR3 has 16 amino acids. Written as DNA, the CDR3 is TGTGCCAGCAACCGGGGTTTTAAGGGGTCTTACAATGAGCAGTTCTTC. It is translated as CASNRGFKGSYNEQFF.

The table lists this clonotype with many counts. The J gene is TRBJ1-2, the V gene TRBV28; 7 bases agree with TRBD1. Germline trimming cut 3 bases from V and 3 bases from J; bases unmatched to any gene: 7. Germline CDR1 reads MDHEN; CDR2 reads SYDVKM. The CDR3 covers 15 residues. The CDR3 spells CASSLRTGPYYGYTF. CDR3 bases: TGTGCCAGCAGTTTGAGGACAGGCCCCTACTATGGCTACACCTTC.